This T cell receptor (beta chain) was profiled in a study of shared clonotypes between healthy human individuals. The study, taken as a whole, reports: Generally, naive subsets (rather than memory subsets) showed larger estimated richness. Owing to a small donor count, the genetic and exposure-history diversity represented was limited.

The CDR3 spans 16 residues. Germline V gene sequence: CDR1 MNHEY, CDR2 SMNVEV (reference sequence). V dropped 2 bases and J dropped 2; count of bases not matched to a gene: 9. The naive CD8 subset, CD45RO-negative cells positively selected for CCR7, excluded terminally differentiated effector memory CD45RA+ cells. Those who donated were healthy HIV-negative adults, with no recent acute infections or vaccinations reported. The protocol was immunoSEQ multiplex PCR, while the TCRdb copy is restricted to in-frame clones and leaves out a portion. Here the sample spans roughly 850,000 clones, 95% to 97% being singletons. This clone was seen a single time. Its antigen is still unknown.

This clonotype was sampled from a man in his thirties or forties in good health. The chain is built from TRBV27 and TRBJ2-7; 7 bases fit TRBD2. The sequencing input was naive CD8+ T cells sorted from blood. The CDR3, as DNA: TGTGCCAGCAGTTTAATAACAAATAGCGGGCCCTACGAGCAGTACTTC. As protein: CASSLITNSGPYEQYF.